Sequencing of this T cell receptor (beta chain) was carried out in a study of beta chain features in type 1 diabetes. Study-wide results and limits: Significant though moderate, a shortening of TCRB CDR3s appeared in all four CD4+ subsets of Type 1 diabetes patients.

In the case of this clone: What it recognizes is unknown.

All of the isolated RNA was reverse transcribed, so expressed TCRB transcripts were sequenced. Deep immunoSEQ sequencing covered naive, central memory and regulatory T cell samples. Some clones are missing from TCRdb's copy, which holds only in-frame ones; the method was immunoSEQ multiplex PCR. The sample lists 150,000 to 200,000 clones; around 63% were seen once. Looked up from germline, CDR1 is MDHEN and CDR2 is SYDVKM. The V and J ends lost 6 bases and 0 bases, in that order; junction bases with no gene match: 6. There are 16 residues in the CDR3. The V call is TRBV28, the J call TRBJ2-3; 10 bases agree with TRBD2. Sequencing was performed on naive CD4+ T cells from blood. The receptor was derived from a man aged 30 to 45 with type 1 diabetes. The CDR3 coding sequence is TGTGCCAGCAGCCTTAGCGGGGGGCCTAGCACAGATACGCAGTATTTT. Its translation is CASSLSGGPSTDTQYF.